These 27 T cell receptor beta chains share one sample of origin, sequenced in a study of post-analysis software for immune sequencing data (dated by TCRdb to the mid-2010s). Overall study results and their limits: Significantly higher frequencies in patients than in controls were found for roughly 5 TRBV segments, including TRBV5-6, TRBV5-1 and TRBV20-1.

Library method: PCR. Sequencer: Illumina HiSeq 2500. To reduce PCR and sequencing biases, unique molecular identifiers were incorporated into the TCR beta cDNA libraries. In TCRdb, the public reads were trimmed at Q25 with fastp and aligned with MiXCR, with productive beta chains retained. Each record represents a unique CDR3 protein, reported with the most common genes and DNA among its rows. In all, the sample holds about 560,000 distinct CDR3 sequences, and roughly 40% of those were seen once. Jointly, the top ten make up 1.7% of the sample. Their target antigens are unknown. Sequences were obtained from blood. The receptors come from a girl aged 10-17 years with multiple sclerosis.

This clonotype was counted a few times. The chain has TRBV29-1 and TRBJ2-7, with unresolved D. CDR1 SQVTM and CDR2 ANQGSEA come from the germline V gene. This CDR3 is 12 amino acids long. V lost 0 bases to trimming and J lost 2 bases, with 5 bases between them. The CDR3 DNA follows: TGCAGCGTTGAAGATCCCCCCTACGAGCAGTACTTC. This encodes CSVEDPPYEQYF.

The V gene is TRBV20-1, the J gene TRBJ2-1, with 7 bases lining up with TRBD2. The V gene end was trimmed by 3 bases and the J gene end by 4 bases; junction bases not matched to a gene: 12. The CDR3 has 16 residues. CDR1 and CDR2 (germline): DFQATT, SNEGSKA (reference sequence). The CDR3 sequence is CSAREDGRGRYNEQFF. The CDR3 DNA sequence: TGCAGTGCTAGGGAGGATGGGCGGGGGAGATACAATGAGCAGTTCTTC.

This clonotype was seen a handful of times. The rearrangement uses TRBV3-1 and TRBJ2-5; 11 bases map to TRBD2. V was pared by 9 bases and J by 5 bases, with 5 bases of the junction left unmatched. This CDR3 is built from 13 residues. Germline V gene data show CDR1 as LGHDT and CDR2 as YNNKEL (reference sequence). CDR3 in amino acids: CASGLAGWETQYF. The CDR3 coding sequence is TGTGCCAGTGGACTAGCGGGCTGGGAGACCCAGTACTTC.

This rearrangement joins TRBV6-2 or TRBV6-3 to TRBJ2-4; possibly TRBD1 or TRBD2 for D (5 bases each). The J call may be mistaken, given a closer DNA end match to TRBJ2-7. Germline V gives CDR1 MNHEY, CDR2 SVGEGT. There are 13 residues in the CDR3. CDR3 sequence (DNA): TGTGCCAGCAGTTCCCGGGACCGCTACGAGCAGTACTTC. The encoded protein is CASSSRDRYEQYF.

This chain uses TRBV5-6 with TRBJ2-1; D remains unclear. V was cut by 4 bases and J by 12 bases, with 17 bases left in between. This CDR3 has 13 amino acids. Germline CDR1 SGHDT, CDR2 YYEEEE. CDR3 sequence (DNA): TGTGCCAGCAGCCCTTACCAATGGGGTGGGCAGTTCTTC. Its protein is CASSPYQWGGQFF.

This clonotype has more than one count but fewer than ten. The DNA for the CDR3 is TGTGCCAGCAGTCTTCGACAGGCCTCCGAGCAGTACTTC. Encoded protein: CASSLRQASEQYF. The chain carries TRBV12-3 or TRBV12-4 and TRBJ2-7, with D possibly being TRBD1 (6 bases). Trimming shortened V by 5 bases and J by 6 bases, and 14 bases separated the two germline ends. CDR3 size: 13 residues.

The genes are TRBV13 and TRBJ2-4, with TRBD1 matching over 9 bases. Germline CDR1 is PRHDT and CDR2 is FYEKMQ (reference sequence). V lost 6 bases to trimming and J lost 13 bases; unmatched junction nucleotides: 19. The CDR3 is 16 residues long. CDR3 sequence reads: CASSPRGGQGSREQYF. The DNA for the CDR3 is TGTGCCAGCAGTCCAAGAGGGGGACAGGGCAGTAGGGAGCAGTACTTC.

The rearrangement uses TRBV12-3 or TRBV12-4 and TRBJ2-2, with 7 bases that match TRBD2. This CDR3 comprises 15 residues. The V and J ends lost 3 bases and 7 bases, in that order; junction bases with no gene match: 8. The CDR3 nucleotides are TGTGCCAGCAGTTTCTGGCGGGGGTGGGACGGGGAGCTGTTTTTT. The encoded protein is CASSFWRGWDGELFF.

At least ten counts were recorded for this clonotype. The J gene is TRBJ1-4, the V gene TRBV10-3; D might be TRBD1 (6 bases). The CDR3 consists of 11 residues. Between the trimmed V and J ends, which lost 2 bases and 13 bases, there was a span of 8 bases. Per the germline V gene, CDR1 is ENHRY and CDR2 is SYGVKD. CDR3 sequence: CAISEGQLLFF. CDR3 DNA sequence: TGTGCCATCAGTGAGGGACAGCTACTGTTTTTT.

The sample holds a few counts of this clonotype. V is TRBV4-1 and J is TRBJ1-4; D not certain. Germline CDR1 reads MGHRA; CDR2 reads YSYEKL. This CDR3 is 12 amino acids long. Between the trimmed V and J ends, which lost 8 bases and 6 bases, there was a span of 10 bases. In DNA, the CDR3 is TGCGCCAGCTCGGAAAGGGATGAAAAACTGTTTTTT. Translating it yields CASSERDEKLFF.

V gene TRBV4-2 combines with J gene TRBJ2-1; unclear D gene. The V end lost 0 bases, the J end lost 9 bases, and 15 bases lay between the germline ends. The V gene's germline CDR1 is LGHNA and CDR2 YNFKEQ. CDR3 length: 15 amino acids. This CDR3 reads CASSQEEVQVFEQFF. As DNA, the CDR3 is TGTGCCAGCAGCCAAGAGGAAGTCCAGGTCTTTGAGCAGTTCTTC.

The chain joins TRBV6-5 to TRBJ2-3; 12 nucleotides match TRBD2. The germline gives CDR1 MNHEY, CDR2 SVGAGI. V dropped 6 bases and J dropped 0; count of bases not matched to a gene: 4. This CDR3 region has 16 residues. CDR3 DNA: TGTGCCAGCAGCTGGACTAGCGGGGAGAGCACAGATACGCAGTATTTT. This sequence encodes CASSWTSGESTDTQYF.

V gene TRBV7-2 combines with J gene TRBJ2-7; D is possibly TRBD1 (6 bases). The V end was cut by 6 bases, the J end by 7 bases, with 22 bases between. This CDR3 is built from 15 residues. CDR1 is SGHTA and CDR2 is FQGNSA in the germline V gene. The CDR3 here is CASSPSGSGVQEQYF. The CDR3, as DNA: TGTGCCAGCAGTCCTTCCGGGTCAGGGGTCCAGGAGCAGTACTTC.

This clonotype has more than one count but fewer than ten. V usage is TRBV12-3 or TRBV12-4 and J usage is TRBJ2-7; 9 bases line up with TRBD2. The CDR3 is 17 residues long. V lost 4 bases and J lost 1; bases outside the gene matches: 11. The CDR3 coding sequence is TGTGCCAGCAGTTCCCTCTACCTCAGCGGGAGGTCCTACGAGCAGTACTTC. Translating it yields CASSSLYLSGRSYEQYF.

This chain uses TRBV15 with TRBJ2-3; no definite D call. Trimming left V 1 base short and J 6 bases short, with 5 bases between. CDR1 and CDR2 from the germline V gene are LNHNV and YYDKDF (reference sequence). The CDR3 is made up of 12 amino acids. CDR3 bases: TGTGCCACCAGCAGAGGTGGGGATACGCAGTATTTT. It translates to CATSRGGDTQYF.

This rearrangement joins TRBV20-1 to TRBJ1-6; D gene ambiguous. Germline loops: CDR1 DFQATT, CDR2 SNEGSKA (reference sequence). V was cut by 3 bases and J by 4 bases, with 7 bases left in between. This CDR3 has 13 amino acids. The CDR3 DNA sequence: TGCAGTGCTAGGACCGAGTATAATTCACCCCTCCACTTT. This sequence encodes CSARTEYNSPLHF.

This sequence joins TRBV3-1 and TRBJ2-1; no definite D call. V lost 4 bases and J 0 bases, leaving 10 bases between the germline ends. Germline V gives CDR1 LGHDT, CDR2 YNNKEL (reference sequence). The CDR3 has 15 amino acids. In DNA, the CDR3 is TGTGCCAGCAGCCCCCCCTGGAGCTCCTACAATGAGCAGTTCTTC. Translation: CASSPPWSSYNEQFF.

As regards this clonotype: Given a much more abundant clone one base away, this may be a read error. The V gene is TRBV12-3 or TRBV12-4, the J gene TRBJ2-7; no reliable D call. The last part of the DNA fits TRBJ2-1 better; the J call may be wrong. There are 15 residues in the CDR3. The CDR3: CASSLARSGSYEQFF. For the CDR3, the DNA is TGTGCCAGCAGTTTAGCGCGGTCCGGCTCCTACGAGCAGTTCTTC.

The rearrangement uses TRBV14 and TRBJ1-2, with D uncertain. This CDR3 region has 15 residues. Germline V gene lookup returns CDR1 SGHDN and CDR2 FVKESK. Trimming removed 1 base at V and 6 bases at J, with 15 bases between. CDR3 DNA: TGTGCCAGCAGCCAAGGCTTCTCCGGGCGGAATGGCTACACCTTC. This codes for CASSQGFSGRNGYTF.

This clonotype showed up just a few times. The CDR3 loop is CASSRLILEQYF. The CDR3 nucleotides read TGTGCCAGCAGCCGCCTGATTCTCGAGCAGTACTTC. V gene TRBV11-2 combines with J gene TRBJ2-4; D is unresolved. The end of the DNA aligns better with TRBJ2-7, so the J call may be wrong. CDR1 and CDR2 (germline): SGHAT, FQNNGV. The CDR3 length is 12 residues.

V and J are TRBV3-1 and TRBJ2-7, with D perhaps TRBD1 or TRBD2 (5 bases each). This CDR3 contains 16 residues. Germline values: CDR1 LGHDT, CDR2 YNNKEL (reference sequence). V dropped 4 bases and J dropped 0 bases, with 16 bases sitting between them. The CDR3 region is CASSPGTQPGSYEQYF. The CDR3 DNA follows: TGTGCCAGCAGCCCGGGGACCCAGCCGGGCTCCTACGAGCAGTACTTC.

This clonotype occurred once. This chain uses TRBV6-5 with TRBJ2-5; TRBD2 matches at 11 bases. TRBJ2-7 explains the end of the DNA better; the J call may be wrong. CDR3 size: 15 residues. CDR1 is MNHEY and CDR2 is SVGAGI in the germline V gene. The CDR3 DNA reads TGTGCCAGCAGTTACCGACTAGCGGGACTGTACGAGCAGTACTTC. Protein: CASSYRLAGLYEQYF.

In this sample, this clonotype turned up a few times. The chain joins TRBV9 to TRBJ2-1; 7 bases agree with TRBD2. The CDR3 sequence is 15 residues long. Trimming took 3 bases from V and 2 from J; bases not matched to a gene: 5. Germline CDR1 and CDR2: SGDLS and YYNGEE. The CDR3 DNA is TGTGCCAGCAGCGCCACTAGCGCGACCTACAATGAGCAGTTCTTC. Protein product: CASSATSATYNEQFF.

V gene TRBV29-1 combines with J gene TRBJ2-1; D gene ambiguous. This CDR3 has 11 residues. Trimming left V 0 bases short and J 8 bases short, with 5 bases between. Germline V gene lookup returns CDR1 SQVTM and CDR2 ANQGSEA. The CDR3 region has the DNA TGCAGCGTTGAAGAAAGGGATGAGCAGTTCTTC. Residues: CSVEERDEQFF.

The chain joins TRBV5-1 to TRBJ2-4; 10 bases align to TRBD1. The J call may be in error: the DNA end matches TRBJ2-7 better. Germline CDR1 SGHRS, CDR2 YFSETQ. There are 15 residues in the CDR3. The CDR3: CASSQAGTGVYEQYF. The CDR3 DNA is TGCGCCAGCAGCCAAGCAGGGACAGGGGTTTACGAGCAGTACTTC.

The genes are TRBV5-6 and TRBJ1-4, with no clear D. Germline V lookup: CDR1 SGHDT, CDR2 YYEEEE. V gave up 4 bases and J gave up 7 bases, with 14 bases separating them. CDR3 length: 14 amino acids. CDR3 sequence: CASSPGQRGEKLFF. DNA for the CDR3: TGTGCCAGCAGCCCGGGCCAGCGGGGTGAAAAACTGTTTTTT.

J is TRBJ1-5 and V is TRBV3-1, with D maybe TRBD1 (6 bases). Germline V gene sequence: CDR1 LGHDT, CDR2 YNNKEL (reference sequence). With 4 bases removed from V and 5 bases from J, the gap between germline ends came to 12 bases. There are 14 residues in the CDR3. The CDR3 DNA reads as TGTGCCAGCAGCCCGGACAGAGCGGATCAGCCCCAGCATTTT. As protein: CASSPDRADQPQHF. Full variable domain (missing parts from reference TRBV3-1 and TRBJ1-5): DTAVSQTPKYLVTQMGNDKSIKCEQNLGHDTMYWYKQDSKKFLKIMFSYNNKELIINETVPNRFSPKSPDKAHLNLHINSLELGDSAVYFCASSPDRADQPQHFGDGTRLSIL.